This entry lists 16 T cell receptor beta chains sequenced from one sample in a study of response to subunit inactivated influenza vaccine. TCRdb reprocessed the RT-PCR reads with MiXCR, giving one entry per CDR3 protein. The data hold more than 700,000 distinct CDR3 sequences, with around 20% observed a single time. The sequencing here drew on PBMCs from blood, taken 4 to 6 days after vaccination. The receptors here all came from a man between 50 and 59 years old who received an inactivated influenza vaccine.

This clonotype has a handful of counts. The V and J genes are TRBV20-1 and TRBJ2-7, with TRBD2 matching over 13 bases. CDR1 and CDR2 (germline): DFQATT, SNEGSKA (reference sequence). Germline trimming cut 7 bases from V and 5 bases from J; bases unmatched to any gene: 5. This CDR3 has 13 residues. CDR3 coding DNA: TGCAGTGTCGGGGGACTAGCGGGGAACGAGCAGTACTTC. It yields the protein CSVGGLAGNEQYF.

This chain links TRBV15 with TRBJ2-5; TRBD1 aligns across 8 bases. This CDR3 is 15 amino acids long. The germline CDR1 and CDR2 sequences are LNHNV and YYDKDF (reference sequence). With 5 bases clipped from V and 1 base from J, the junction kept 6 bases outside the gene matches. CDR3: CATSPDRAIQETQYF. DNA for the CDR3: TGTGCCACCAGCCCGGACAGGGCCATCCAAGAGACCCAGTACTTC.

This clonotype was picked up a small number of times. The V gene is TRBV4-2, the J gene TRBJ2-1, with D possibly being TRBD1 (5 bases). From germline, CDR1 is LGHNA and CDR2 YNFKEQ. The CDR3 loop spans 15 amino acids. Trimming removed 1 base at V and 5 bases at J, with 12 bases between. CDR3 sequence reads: CASSQVGVRDNEQFF. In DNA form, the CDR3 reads TGTGCCAGCAGCCAAGTAGGGGTCAGGGACAATGAGCAGTTCTTC.

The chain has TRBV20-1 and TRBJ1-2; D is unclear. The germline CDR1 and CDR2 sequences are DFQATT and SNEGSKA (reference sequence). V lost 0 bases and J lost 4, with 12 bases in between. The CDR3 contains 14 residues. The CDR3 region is CSARDGGVPYGYTF. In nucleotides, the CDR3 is TGCAGTGCTAGAGATGGTGGGGTTCCCTATGGCTACACCTTC.

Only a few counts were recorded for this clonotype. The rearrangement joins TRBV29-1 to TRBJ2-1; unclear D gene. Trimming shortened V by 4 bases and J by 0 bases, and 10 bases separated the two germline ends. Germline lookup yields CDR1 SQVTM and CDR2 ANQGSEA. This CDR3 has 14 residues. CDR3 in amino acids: CSVGTRLSYNEQFF. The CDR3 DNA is TGCAGCGTTGGCACCCGGCTCTCCTACAATGAGCAGTTCTTC.

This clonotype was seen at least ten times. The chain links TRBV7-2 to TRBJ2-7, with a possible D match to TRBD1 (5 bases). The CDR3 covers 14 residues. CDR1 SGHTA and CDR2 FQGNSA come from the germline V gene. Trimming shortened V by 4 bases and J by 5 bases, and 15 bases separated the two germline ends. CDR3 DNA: TGTGCCAGCAGCTGGCGGCAGGGTAGGGACGAGCAGTACTTC. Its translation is CASSWRQGRDEQYF.

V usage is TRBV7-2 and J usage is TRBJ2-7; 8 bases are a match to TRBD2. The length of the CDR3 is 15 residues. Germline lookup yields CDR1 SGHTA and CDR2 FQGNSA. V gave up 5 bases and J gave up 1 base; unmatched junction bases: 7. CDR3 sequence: CASSPGGSGSYEQYF. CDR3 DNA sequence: TGTGCCAGCAGCCCGGGGGGGTCAGGGTCCTACGAGCAGTACTTC. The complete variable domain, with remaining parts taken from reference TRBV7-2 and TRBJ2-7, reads GAGVSQSPSNKVTEKGKDVELRCDPISGHTALYWYRQSLGQGLEFLIYFQGNSAPDKSGLPSDRFSAERTGGSVSTLTIQRTQQEDSAVYLCASSPGGSGSYEQYFGPGTRLTVT.

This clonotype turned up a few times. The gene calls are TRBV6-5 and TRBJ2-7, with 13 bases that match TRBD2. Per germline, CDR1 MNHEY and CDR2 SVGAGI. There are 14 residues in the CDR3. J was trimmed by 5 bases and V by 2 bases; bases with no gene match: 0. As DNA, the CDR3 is TGTGCCAGCAGTTACACTAGCGGGGGGGACGAGCAGTACTTC. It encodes CASSYTSGGDEQYF.

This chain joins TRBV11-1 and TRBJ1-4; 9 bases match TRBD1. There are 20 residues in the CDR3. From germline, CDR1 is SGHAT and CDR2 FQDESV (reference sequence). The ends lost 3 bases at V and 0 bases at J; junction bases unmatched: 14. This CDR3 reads CASSFDTDRGFRATNEKLFF. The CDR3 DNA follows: TGTGCCAGCAGCTTCGATACGGACAGGGGTTTCCGGGCAACTAATGAAAAACTGTTTTTT.

The DNA for the CDR3 is TGCAGCGTTTCAAACGACCTAAGAGATACGCAGTATTTT. Amino acid sequence: CSVSNDLRDTQYF. The chain employs TRBV29-1 and TRBJ2-3; D is unresolved. Germline V gene data show CDR1 as SQVTM and CDR2 as ANQGSEA. V was trimmed by 5 bases and J by 5 bases, leaving 14 bases between them. The length of the CDR3 is 13 residues.

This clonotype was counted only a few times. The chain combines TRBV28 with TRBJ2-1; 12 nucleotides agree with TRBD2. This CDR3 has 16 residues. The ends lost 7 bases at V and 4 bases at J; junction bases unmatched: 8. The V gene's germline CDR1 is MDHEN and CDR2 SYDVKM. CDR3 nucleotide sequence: TGTGCCAGCAATCCCACCGGGACTAGCGGGTACAATGAGCAGTTCTTC. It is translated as CASNPTGTSGYNEQFF.

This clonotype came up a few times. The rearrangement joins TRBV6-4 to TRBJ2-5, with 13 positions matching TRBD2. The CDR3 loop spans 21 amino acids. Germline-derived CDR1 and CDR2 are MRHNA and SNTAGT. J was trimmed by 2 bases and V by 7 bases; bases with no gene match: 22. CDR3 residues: CASTPNGVGWGLAGPQETQYF. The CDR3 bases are TGTGCCAGCACTCCAAATGGCGTCGGGTGGGGACTAGCGGGGCCACAAGAGACCCAGTACTTC.

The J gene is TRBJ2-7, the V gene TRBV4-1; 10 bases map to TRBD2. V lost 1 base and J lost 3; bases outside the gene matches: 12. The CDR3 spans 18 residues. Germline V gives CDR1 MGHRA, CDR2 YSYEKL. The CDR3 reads CASSQGVSNSGGNYEQYF. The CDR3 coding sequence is TGCGCCAGCAGCCAAGGGGTCTCTAATAGCGGGGGGAACTACGAGCAGTACTTC.

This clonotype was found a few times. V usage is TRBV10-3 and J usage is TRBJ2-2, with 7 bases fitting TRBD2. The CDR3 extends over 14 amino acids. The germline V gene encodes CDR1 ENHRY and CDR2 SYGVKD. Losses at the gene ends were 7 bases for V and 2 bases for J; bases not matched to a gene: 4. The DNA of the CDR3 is TGTGCCATCACCAGGGACTACAACACCGGGGAGCTGTTTTTT. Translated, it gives CAITRDYNTGELFF.

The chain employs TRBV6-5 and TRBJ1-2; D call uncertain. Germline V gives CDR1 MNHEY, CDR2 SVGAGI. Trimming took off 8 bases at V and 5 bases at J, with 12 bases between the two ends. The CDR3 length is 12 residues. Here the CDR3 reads CASGTPAYGYTF. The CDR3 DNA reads TGTGCCAGCGGAACCCCCGCATATGGCTACACCTTC.

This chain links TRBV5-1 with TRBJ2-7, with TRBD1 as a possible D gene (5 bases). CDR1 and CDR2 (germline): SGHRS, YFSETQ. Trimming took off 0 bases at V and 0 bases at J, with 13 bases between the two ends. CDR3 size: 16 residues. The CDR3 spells CASSLDGRVPSYEQYF. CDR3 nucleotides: TGCGCCAGCAGCTTGGATGGCAGGGTCCCCTCCTACGAGCAGTACTTC.